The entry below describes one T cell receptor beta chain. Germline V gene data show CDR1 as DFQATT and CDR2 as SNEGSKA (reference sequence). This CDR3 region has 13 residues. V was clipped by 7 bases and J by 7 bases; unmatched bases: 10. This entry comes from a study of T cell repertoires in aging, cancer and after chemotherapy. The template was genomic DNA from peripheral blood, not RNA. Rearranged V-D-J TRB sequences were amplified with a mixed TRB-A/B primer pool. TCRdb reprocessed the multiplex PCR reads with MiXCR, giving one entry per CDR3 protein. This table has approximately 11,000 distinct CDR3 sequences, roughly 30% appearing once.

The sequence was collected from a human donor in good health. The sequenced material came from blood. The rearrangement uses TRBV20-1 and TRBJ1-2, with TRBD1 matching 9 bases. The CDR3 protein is CSVKGTGNFGYTF. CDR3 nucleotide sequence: TGCAGTGTTAAAGGGACAGGGAATTTTGGCTACACCTTC.